This T cell receptor (beta chain) was captured in a study of blood T cell repertoires in COVID-19. The wider study: The study drew acute and convalescent COVID-19 samples from the United States, Italy and Spain. From T cells, B-cell-depleted T cells, or PBMCs came the material, which was cDNA or gDNA.

Original methodology: Amplified reference gene primers provided the basis for estimating nucleated cell counts. Libraries were prepared by immunoSEQ multiplex PCR; TCRdb keeps only in-frame clonotypes and omits some of them. V, J and clone size reflect that table, while D and trimming were determined from the DNA. The sample consists of hundreds of thousands of clones, around nine tenths of them appearing once. V was pared by 2 bases and J by 4 bases, with 8 bases of the junction left unmatched. The CDR3 covers 15 residues. The germline V gene has CDR1 SGHTA and CDR2 FQGNSA. The sequencing input was peripheral blood. The chain links TRBV7-2 to TRBJ2-7; 7 positions agree with TRBD1. The receptor was derived from a woman aged 55-75 years with acute or convalescent COVID-19. This CDR3 reads CASSLMSTGTYEQYF. CDR3 sequence (DNA): TGTGCCAGCAGCTTAATGTCGACAGGGACGTACGAGCAGTACTTC.